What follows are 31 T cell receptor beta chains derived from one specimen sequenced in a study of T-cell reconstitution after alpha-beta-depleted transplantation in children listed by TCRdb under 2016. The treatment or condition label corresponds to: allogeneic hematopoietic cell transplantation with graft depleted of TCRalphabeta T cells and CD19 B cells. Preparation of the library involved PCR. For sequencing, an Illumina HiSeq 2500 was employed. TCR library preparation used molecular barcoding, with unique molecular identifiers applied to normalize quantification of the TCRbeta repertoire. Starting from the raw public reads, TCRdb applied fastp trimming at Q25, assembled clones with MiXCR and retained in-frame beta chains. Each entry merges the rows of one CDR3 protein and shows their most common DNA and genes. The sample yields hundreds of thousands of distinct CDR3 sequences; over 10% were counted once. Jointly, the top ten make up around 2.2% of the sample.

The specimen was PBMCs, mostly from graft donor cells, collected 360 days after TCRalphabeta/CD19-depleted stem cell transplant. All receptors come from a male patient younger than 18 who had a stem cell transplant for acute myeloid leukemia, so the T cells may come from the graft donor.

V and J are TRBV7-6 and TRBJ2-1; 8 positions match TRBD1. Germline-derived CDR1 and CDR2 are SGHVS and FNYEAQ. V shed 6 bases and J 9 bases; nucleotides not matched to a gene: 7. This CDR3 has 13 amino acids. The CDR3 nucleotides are TGTGCCAGCAGTGGGTTCAGGGGGCCTGAGCAGTTCTTC. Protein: CASSGFRGPEQFF.

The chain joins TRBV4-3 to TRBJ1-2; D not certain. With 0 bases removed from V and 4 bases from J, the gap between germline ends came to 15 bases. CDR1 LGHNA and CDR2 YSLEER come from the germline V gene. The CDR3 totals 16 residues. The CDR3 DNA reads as TGCGCCAGCAGCCAAGATCGGGCGGTCCGCACCTATGGCTACACCTTC. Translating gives CASSQDRAVRTYGYTF.

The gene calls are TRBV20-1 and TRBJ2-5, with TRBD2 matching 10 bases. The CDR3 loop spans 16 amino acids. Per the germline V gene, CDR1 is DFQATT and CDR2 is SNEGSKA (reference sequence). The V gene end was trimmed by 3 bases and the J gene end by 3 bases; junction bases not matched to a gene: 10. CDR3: CSASVIALAGEETQYF. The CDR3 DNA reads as TGCAGTGCTAGTGTAATTGCGCTAGCGGGAGAAGAGACCCAGTACTTC.

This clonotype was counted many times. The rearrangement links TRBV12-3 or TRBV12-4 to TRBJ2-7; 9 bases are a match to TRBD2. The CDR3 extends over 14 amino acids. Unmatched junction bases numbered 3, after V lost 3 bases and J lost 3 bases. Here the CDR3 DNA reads TGTGCCAGCAGTTTTAGCGGGAGCAACTACGAGCAGTACTTC. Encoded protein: CASSFSGSNYEQYF.

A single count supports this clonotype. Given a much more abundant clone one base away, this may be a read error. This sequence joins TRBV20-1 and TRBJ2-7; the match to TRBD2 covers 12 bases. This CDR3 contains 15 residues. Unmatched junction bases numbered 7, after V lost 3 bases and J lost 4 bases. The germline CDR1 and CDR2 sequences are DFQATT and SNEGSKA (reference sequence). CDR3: CSASPATSGSYEQYF. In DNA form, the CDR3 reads TGCAGTGCTAGCCCGGCGACTAGCGGGAGTTACGAGCAGTACTTC.

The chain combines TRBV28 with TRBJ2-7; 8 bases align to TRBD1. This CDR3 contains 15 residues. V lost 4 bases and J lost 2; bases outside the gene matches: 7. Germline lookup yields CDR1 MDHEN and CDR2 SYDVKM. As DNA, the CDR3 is TGTGCCAGCAGTTCGTCGACAGGGGTGACCTACGAGCAGTACTTC. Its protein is CASSSSTGVTYEQYF.

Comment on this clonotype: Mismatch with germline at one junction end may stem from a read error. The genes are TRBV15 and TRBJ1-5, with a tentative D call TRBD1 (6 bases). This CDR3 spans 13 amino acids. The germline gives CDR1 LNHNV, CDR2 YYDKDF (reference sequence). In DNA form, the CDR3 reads TGTGCCTCCAGCAGAGGGGGGCCAGCCCTCCAGCATTTT. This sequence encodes CASSRGGPALQHF. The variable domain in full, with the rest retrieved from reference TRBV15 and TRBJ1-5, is DAMVIQNPRYQVTQFGKPVTLSCSQTLNHNVMYWYQQKSSQAPKLLFHYYDKDFNNEADTPDNFQSRRPNTSFCFLDIRSPGLGDTAMYLCASSRGGPALQHFGDGTRLSIL.

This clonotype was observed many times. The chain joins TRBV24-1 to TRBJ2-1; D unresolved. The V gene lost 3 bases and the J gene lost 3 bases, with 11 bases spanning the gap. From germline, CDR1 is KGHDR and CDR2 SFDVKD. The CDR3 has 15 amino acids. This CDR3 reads CATSDTTAIYNEQFF. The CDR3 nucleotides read TGTGCCACCAGTGATACTACTGCGATCTACAATGAGCAGTTCTTC.

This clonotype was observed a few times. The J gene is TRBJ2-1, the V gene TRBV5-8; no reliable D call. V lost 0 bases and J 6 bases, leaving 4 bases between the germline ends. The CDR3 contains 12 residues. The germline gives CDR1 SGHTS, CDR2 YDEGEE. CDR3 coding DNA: TGTGCCAGCAGCTTGGCCACCAATGAGCAGTTCTTC. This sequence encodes CASSLATNEQFF.

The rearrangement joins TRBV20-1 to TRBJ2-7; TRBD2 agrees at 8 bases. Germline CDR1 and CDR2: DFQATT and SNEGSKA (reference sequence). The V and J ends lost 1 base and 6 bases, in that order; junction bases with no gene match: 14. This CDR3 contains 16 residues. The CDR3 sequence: CSARVGAGGSLPEQYF. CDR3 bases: TGCAGTGCTAGAGTAGGGGCGGGAGGCTCCCTACCCGAGCAGTACTTC.

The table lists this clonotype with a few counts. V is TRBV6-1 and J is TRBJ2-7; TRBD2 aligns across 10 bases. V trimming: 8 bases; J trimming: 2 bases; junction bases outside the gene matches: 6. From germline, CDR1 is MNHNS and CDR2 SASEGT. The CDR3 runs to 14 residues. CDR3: CASFGTSAPYEQYF. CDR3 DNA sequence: TGTGCCAGCTTCGGGACTAGCGCACCCTACGAGCAGTACTTC.

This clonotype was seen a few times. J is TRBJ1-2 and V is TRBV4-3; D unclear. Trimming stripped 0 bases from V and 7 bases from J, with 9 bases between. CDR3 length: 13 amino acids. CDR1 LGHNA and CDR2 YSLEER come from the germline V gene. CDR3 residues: CASSQDLRGGYTF. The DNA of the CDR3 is TGCGCCAGCAGCCAAGATCTTCGGGGTGGCTACACCTTC.

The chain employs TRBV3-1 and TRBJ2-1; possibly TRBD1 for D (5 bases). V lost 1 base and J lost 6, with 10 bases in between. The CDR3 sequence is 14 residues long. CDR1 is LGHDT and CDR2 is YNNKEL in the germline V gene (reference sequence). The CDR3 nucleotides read TGTGCCAGCAGCCAAGCTAGGGGAAGCAATGAGCAGTTCTTC. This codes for CASSQARGSNEQFF.

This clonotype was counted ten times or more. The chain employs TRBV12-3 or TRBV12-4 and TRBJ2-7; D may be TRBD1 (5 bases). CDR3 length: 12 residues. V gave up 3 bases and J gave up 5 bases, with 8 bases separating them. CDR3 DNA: TGTGCCAGCAGTTTTAGGGGTCACGAGCAGTACTTC. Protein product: CASSFRGHEQYF.

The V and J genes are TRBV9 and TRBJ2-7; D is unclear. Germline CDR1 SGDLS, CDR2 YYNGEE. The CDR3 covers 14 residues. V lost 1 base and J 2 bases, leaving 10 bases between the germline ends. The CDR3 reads CASSVRAVPYEQYF. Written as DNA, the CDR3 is TGTGCCAGCAGCGTAAGGGCAGTACCCTACGAGCAGTACTTC.

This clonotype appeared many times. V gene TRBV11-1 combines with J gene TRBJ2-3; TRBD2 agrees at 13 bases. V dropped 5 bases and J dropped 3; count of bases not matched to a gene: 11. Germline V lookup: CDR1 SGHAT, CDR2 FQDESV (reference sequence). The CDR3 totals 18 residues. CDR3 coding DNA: TGTGCCAGCAGCCTTAACCAACTAGCGGGAGGGCCAACAGATACGCAGTATTTT. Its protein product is CASSLNQLAGGPTDTQYF.

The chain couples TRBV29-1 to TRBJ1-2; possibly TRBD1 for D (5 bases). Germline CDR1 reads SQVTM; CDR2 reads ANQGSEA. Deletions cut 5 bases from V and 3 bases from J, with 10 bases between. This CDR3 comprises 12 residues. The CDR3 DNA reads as TGCAGCGTTTGGGGGGACTACTATGGCTACACCTTC. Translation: CSVWGDYYGYTF.

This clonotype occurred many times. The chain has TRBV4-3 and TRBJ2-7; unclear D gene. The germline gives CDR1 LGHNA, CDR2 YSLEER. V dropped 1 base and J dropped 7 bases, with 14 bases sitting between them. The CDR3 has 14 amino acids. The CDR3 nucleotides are TGCGCCAGCAGCCAAGGTGTGGGGATAGGGGAGCAGTACTTC. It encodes CASSQGVGIGEQYF.

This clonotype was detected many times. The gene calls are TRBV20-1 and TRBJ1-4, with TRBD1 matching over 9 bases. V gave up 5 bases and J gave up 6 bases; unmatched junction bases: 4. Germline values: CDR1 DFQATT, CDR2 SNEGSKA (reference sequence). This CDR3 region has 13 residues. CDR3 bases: TGCAGTGCTTGGACAGGGGCATATGAAAAACTGTTTTTT. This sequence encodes CSAWTGAYEKLFF.

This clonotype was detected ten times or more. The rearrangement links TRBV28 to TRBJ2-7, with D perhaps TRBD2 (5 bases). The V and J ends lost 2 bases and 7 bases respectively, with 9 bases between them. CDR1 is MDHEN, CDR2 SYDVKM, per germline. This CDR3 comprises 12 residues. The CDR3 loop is CASSLPREEQYF. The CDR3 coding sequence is TGTGCCAGCAGTTTACCTAGGGAGGAGCAGTACTTC.

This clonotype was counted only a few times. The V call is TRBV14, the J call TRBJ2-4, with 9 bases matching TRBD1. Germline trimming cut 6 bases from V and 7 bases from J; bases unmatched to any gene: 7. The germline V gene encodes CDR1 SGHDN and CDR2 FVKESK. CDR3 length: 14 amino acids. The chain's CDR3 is CASSWDRAVNIQYF. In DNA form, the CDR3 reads TGTGCCAGCAGTTGGGACAGGGCGGTGAACATTCAGTACTTC.

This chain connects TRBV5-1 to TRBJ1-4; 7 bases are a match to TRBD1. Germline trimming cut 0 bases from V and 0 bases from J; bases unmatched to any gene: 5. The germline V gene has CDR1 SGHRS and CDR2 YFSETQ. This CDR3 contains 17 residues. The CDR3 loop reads CASSLETGVATNEKLFF. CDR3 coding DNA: TGCGCCAGCAGCTTGGAAACAGGGGTCGCAACTAATGAAAAACTGTTTTTT.

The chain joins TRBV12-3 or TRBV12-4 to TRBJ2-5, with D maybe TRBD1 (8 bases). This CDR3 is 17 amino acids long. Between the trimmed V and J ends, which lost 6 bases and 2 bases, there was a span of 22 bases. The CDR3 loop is CASSLRLGQGGQETQYF. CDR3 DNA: TGTGCCAGCAGCTTGCGGCTAGGACAGGGAGGGCAAGAGACCCAGTACTTC.

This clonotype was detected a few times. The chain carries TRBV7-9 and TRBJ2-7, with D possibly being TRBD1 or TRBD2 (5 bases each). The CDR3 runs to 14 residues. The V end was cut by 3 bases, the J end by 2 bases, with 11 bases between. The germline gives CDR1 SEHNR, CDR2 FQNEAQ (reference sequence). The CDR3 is CASSFAGTTYEQYF. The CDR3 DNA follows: TGTGCCAGCAGCTTCGCCGGGACGACCTACGAGCAGTACTTC.

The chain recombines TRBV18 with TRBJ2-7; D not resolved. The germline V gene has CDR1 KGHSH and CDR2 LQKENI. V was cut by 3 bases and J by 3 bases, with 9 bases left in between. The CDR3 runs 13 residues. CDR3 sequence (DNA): TGTGCCAGCTCACCCCAGACCGACTACGAGCAGTACTTC. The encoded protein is CASSPQTDYEQYF.

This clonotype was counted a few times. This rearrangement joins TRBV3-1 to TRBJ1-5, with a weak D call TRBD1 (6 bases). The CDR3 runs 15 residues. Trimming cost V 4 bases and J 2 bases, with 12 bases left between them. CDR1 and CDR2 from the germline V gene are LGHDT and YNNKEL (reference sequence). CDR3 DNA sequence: TGTGCCAGCAGCCTAACCAGGGGTGGCAATCAGCCCCAGCATTTT. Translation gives CASSLTRGGNQPQHF.

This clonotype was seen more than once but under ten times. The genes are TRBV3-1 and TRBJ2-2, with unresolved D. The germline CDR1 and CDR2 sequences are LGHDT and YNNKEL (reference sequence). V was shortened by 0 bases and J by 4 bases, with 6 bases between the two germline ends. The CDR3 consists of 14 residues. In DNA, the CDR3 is TGTGCCAGCAGCCAAGACATCGGCACCGGGGAGCTGTTTTTT. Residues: CASSQDIGTGELFF.

The CDR3 region has the DNA TGTGCCAGCAGCTTTCACAGGGGACTTAATTCACCCCTCCACTTT. Protein sequence: CASSFHRGLNSPLHF. V usage is TRBV11-2 and J usage is TRBJ1-6; 7 bases are shared with TRBD1. Trimming removed 3 bases from V and 6 bases from J; junction bases left unmatched: 5. The germline gives CDR1 SGHAT, CDR2 FQNNGV. The CDR3 covers 15 residues.

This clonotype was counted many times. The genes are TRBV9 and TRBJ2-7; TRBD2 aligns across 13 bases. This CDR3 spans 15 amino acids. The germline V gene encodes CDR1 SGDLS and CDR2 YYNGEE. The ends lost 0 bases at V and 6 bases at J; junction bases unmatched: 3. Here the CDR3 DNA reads TGTGCCAGCAGCGTAGGACTAGCGGGAGGAGGCGAGCAGTACTTC. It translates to CASSVGLAGGGEQYF.

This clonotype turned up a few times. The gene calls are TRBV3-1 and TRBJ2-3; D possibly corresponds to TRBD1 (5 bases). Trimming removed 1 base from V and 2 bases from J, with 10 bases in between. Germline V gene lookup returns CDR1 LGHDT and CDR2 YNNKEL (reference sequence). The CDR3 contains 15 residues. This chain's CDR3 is CASSQARAITDTQYF. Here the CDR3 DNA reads TGTGCCAGCAGCCAAGCCAGGGCGATCACAGATACGCAGTATTTT.

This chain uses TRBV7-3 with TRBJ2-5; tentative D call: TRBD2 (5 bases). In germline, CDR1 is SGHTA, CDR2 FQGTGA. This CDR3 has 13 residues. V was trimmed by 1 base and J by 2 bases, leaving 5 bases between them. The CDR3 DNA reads TGTGCCAGCAGCTTAAGCGGGCAAGAGACCCAGTACTTC. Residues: CASSLSGQETQYF.